Detailed here is one T cell receptor beta chain. Its antigen is unknown. Mismatch with germline at one junction end may stem from a read error. The record originates from a study of T cell responses to AZD1222 COVID-19 vaccine. Study results and limitations: Among spike-specific TCRs, nearly half reportedly target unmutated variant regions. Donors were largely white British and mainly female; clonal diversity was possibly underestimated.

CDR1 is ENHRY, CDR2 SYGVKD, per germline. The CDR3 spans 13 residues. TCRdb's copy holds only in-frame clones and misses some; the assay was immunoSEQ multiplex PCR. The repertoire consists of 95,000 to 100,000 clones, with roughly nine tenths occurring once and the leading ten covering roughly 1.7%. The TCR originated in an adult in good health. The sample was peripheral blood, taken on day 0 of AZD1222 vaccination. The rearrangement links TRBV10-3 to TRBJ1-6, with TRBD1 as a possible D gene (6 bases). CDR3 in amino acids: CAINEGEGAPLHF. CDR3 DNA: TGTGCCATCAATGAGGGGGAGGGAGCACCCCTCCACTTT.